This T cell receptor (beta chain) was recorded in a study of glioma-infiltrating T cells. Overall study findings and caveats: CDR3 overlap between tissue and blood was very small. Above-expected tissue-blood divergence occurred in all gliomas, most in low-grade ones.

Using RNA template, CDR3s of TCR alpha and beta were amplified with iRepertoire arm-PCR. For one-step reverse transcription and amplification, about 90-450 ng of tissue mRNA or PBMC total RNA was used. A single record per CDR3 protein comes from TCRdb applying MiXCR to the multiplex PCR reads. Seen here are some 190,000 distinct CDR3 sequences, roughly 32% observed once, and the top ten hold 20%. As to this clonotype: The antigen remains unidentified.

Unmatched junction bases numbered 3, after V lost 6 bases and J lost 0 bases. CDR3 length: 16 amino acids. Germline V lookup: CDR1 MNHEY, CDR2 SVGAGI. Sequencing was carried out using glioma tissue, nonneoplastic brain tissue, or PBMCs (not recorded which). The TCR sequence derives from a human donor with low-grade glioma or glioblastoma, undergoing nonglioma brain surgery, or in good health (not recorded which). The V and J genes are TRBV6-5 and TRBJ2-5, with TRBD2 matching over 14 bases. This CDR3 is CASRGLAGEDQETQYF. CDR3 nucleotides: TGTGCCAGCAGGGGACTAGCGGGAGAGGACCAAGAGACCCAGTACTTC.